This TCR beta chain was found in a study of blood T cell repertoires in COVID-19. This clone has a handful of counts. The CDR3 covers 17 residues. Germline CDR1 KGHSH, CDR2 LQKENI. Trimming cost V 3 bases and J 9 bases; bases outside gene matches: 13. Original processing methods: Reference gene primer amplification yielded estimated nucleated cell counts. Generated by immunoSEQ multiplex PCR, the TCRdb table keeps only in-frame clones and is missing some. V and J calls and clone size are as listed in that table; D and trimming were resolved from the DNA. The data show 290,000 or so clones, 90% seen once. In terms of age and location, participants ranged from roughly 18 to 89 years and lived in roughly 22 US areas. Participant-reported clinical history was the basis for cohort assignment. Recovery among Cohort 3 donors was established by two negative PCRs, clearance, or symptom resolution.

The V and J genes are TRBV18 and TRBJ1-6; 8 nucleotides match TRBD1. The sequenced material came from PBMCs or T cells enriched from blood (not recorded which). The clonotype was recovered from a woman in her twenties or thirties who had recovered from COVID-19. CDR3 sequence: CASSPKPTGVSVSPLHF. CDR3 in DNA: TGTGCCAGCTCACCCAAACCGACAGGGGTATCTGTTTCACCCCTCCACTTT.